This T cell receptor (beta chain) is from a study of regulatory T cells in long-lasting Graves disease. Ten or more counts support this clonotype. Antigen specificity is unknown. The CDR3 is 15 amino acids. With 5 bases removed from V and 7 bases from J, the gap between germline ends came to 20 bases. Germline CDR1 reads LNHNV; CDR2 reads YYDKDF (reference sequence). Study conclusions and caveats: Persistent disease exhibited a predilection for TRBV28, TRBJ1-2 and TRBJ2-5.

This sample's time point: persistent/refractory GD, antithyroid drugs over 5 years with positive TRAb. With RNA extracted from PBMCs as input, the TCR library was made. CDR3-region Arm-PCR and iRepertoire HTBI primers produced the TCR beta libraries. TCRdb independently ran MiXCR on the multiplex PCR reads; one entry per CDR3 protein. This table has a few hundred thousand distinct CDR3 sequences, about 20% appearing once. The V call is TRBV15, the J call TRBJ2-5; D possibly corresponds to TRBD2 (5 bases). This specimen was peripheral blood mononuclear cells (PBMCs), taken when the disease was refractory, from a patient treated with antithyroid drugs. This receptor was taken from a female donor with Graves disease. CDR3 nucleotide sequence: TGTGCCACCAGCCGTTTCAGCGGATCCTCCGGGACCCAGTACTTC. As protein: CATSRFSGSSGTQYF. The full variable domain, in which reference TRBV15 and TRBJ2-5 provide the parts outside the CDR3, is DAMVIQNPRYQVTQFGKPVTLSCSQTLNHNVMYWYQQKSSQAPKLLFHYYDKDFNNEADTPDNFQSRRPNTSFCFLDIRSPGLGDTAMYLCATSRFSGSSGTQYFGPGTRLLVL.